The rows below give T cell receptor beta chains drawn from one sample of a study of response to subunit inactivated influenza vaccine. MiXCR, run by TCRdb on the RT-PCR reads, gives a single entry per CDR3 protein. Here the sample spans roughly 790,000 distinct CDR3 sequences, 21% being singletons. The sequenced sample was PBMCs from blood, obtained roughly 5 days after vaccination. The source of these receptors is a man aged 50 or older who received an inactivated influenza vaccine. The CDR3 runs from the conserved cysteine through the conserved F or W. A D gene is named only where the DNA matches it firmly. Expanded clones are given a class, and other clones once, few, many or no size at all.

clone_size j_call v_call d_call cdr3_aa cdr3_nt
- TRBJ1-2 TRBV28 TRBD1 CASSFKGARVGGYTF TGTGCCAGCAGTTTTAAGGGGGCGCGGGTTGGTGGCTACACCTTC
few TRBJ2-1 TRBV30 - CAWSTKADSLDEQFF TGTGCCTGGAGTACAAAAGCAGACTCGCTGGATGAGCAGTTCTTC
many TRBJ2-5 TRBV29-1 TRBD2 CSVKTSGTYSETQYF TGCAGCGTTAAGACTAGCGGGACCTATTCAGAGACCCAGTACTTC
few TRBJ1-6 TRBV5-6 TRBD1 CASSLGAGGFHSPLHF TGTGCCAGCAGCCTGGGGGCAGGGGGCTTTCATTCACCCCTCCACTTT
few TRBJ2-3 TRBV20-1 - CSASEGDFHRVNTQYF TGCAGTGCTTCCGAGGGAGACTTTCATAGGGTGAATACGCAGTATTTT
few TRBJ2-4 TRBV7-2 - CASSLDRTKNIQYF TGTGCCAGCAGCTTAGACAGAACGAAAAACATTCAGTACTTC
- TRBJ2-2 TRBV19 - CASSEHKGTGELFF TGTGCCAGTAGTGAGCATAAGGGCACCGGGGAGCTGTTTTTT
- TRBJ2-2 TRBV9 TRBD2 CASSVAGLPVVNTGELFF TGTGCCAGCAGCGTAGCGGGACTACCAGTTGTGAACACCGGGGAGCTGTTTTTT
- TRBJ2-7 TRBV20-1 TRBD1 CSANNPTGSDEQYF TGCAGTGCCAACAATCCGACAGGGAGCGACGAGCAGTACTTC
- TRBJ1-1 TRBV2 - CASSKSWGRTEAFF TGTGCCAGCAGTAAGTCTTGGGGACGGACTGAAGCTTTCTTT
few TRBJ2-2 TRBV7-2 TRBD2 CASSPRGGIYTGELFF TGTGCCAGCAGCCCGCGGGGGGGCATATACACCGGGGAGCTGTTTTTT
- TRBJ2-2 TRBV20-1 TRBD2 CSANNPGLRSNTGELFF TGCAGTGCTAATAATCCGGGACTACGTTCGAACACCGGGGAGCTGTTTTTT
- TRBJ1-2 TRBV6-4 TRBD1 CASSATGDYGYTF TGTGCCAGCAGCGCGACAGGGGACTATGGCTACACCTTC
few TRBJ2-4 TRBV7-2 - CASSGQGKNIQYF TGTGCCAGCAGCGGGCAGGGCAAAAACATTCAGTACTTC
- TRBJ2-7 TRBV27 TRBD1 CASRHDRGRSYEQYF TGTGCCAGCAGACACGACAGGGGCCGGAGCTACGAGCAGTACTTC
- TRBJ2-3 TRBV7-2 TRBD2 CASSFSSGGPDTQYF TGTGCCAGCAGCTTTTCGAGCGGGGGCCCCGATACGCAGTATTTT
few TRBJ2-7 TRBV29-1 - CSAWGGHETYEQYF TGCAGCGCTTGGGGGGGCCATGAAACCTACGAGCAGTACTTC
few TRBJ2-7 TRBV20-1 - CSAPRGGSYEQYF TGCAGTGCTCCCAGGGGCGGCTCCTACGAGCAGTACTTC
few TRBJ2-2 TRBV20-1 TRBD2 CSARTSGSSVVTGELFF TGCAGTGCAAGGACTAGCGGGAGTTCGGTGGTCACCGGGGAGCTGTTTTTT
- TRBJ2-5 TRBV9 - CASSVGSLAVFQETQYF TGTGCCAGCAGCGTAGGGTCACTAGCTGTTTTCCAAGAGACCCAGTACTTC